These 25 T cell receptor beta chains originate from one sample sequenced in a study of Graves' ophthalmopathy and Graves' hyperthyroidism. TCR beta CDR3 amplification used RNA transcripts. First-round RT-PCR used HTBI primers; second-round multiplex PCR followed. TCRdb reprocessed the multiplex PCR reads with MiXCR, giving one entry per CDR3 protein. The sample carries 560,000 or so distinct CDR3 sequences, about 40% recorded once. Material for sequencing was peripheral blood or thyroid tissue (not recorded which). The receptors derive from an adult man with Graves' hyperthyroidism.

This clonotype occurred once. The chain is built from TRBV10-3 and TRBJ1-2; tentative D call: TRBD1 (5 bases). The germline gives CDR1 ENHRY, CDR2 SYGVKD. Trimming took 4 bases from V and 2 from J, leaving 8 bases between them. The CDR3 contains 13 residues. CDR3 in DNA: TGTGCCATCAGTGGGACACCGAACTATGGCTACACCTTC. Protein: CAISGTPNYGYTF.

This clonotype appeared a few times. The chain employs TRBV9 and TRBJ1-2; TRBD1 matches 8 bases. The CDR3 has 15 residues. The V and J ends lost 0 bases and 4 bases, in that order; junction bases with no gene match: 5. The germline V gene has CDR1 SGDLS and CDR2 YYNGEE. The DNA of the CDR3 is TGTGCCAGCAGCGTAGGATCAGGGGGCGGCTATGGCTACACCTTC. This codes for CASSVGSGGGYGYTF.

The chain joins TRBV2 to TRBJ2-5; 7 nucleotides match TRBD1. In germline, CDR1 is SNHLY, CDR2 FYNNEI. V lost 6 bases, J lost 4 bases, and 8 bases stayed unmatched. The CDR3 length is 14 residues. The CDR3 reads CASRRTGSRETQYF. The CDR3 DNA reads TGTGCCAGCAGGAGGACAGGTAGCAGAGAGACCCAGTACTTC.

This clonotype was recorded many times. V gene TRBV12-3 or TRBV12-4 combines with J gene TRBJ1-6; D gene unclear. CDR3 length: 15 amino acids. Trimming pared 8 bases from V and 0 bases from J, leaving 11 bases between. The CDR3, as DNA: TGTGCCAGCTCCGGTACCACCTCCTATAATTCACCCCTCCACTTT. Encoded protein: CASSGTTSYNSPLHF.

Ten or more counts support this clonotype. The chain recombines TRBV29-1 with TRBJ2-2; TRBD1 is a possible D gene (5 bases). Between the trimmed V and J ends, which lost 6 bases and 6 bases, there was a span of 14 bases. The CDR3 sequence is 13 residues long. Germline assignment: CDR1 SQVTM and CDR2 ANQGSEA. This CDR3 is CSVYPRVAGELFF. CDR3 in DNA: TGCAGCGTCTACCCCAGGGTAGCCGGGGAGCTGTTTTTT.

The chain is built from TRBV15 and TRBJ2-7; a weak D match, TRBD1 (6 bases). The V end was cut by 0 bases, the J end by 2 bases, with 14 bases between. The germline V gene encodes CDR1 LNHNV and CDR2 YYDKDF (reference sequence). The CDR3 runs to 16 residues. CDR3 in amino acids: CATSRDVDRSTYEQYF. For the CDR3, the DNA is TGTGCCACCAGCAGAGATGTAGACAGGTCAACCTACGAGCAGTACTTC.

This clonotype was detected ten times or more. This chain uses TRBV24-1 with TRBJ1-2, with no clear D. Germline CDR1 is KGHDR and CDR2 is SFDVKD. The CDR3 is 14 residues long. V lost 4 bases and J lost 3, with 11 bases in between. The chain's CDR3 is CATSDPGFDYGYTF. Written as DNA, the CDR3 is TGTGCCACCAGTGACCCTGGGTTTGACTATGGCTACACCTTC.

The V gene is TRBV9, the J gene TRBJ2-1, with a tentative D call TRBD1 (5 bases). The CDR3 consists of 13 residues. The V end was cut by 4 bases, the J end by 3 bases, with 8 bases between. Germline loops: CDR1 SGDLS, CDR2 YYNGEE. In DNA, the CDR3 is TGTGCCAGCAGCACGACAGACTACAATGAGCAGTTCTTC. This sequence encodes CASSTTDYNEQFF.

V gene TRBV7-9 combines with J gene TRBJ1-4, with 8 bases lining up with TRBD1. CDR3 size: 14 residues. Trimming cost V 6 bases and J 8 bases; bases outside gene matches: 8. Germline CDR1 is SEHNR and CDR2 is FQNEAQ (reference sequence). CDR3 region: CASSLGQGGEKLFF. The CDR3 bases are TGTGCCAGCAGTCTCGGACAGGGCGGCGAAAAACTGTTTTTT.

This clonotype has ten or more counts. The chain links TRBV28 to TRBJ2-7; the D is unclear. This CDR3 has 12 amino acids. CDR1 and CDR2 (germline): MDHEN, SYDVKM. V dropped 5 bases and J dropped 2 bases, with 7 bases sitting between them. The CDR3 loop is CASSPNTYEQYF. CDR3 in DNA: TGTGCCAGCAGTCCGAACACCTACGAGCAGTACTTC.

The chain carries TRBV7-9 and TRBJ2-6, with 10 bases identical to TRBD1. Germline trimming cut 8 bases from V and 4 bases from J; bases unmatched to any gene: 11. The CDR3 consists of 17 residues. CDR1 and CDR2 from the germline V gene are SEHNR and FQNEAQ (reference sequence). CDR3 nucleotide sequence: TGTGCCAGCGGATCCCCGGGACAGGGGACAGGGGCCAACGTCCTGACTTTC. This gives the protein CASGSPGQGTGANVLTF.

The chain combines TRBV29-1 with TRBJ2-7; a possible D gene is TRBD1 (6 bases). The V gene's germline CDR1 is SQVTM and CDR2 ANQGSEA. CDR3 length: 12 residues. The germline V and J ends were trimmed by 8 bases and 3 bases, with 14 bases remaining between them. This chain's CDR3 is CSSLEGGYEQYF. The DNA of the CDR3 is TGCAGCAGTTTAGAAGGGGGCTACGAGCAGTACTTC.

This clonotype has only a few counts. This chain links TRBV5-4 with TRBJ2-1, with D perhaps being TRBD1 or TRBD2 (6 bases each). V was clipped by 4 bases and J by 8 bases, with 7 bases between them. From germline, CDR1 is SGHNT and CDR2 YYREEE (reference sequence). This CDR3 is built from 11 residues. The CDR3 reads CASSRGHEQFF. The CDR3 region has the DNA TGTGCCAGCAGCCGGGGGCATGAGCAGTTCTTC.

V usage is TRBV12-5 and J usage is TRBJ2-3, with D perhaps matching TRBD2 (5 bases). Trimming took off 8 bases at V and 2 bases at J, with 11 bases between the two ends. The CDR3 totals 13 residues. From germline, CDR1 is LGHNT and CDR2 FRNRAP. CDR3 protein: CASRAETTDTQYF. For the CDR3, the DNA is TGTGCTAGTCGAGCGGAGACCACAGATACGCAGTATTTT.

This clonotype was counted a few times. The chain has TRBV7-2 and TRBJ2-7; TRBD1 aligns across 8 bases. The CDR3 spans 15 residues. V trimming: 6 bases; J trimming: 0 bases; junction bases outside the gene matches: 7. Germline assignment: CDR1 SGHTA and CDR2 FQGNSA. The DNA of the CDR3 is TGTGCCAGCAGGTTCGGACAGGGAAGCTCCTACGAGCAGTACTTC. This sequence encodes CASRFGQGSSYEQYF. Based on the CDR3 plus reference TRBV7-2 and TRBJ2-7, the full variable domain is GAGVSQSPSNKVTEKGKDVELRCDPISGHTALYWYRQSLGQGLEFLIYFQGNSAPDKSGLPSDRFSAERTGGSVSTLTIQRTQQEDSAVYLCASRFGQGSSYEQYFGPGTRLTVT.

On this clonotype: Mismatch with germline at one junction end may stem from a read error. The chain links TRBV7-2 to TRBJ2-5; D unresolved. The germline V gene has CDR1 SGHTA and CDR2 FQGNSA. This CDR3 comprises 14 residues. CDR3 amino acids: CASSLEADEETRCF. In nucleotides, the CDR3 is TGTGCCAGCAGCTTAGAGGCAGACGAAGAGACCCGGTGCTTC. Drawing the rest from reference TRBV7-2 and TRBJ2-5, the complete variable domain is GAGVSQSPSNKVTEKGKDVELRCDPISGHTALYWYRQSLGQGLEFLIYFQGNSAPDKSGLPSDRFSAERTGGSVSTLTIQRTQQEDSAVYLCASSLEADEETRCFGPGTRLLVL.

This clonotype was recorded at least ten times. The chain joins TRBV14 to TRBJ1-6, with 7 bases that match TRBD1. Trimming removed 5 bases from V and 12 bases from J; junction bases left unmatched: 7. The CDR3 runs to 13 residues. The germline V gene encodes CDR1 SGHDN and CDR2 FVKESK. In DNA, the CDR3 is TGTGCCAGCAGCGTGGACAGGCTTCTACCCCTCCACTTT. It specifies CASSVDRLLPLHF.

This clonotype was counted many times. Here the CDR3 DNA reads TGTGCCACTATCACCCGGGGTAATGGAGATGGCTACACCTTC. This codes for CATITRGNGDGYTF. This chain uses TRBV6-6 with TRBJ1-2; D gene ambiguous. The V and J ends lost 10 bases and 6 bases respectively, with 21 bases between them. The V gene's germline CDR1 is MNHNY and CDR2 SVGAGI (reference sequence). This CDR3 contains 14 residues.

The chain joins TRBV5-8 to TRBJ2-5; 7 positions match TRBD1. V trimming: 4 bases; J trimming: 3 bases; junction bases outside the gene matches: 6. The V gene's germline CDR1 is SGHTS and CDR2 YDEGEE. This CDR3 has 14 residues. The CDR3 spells CASSLDRAEETQYF. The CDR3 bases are TGTGCCAGCAGCCTCGACAGGGCCGAAGAGACCCAGTACTTC.

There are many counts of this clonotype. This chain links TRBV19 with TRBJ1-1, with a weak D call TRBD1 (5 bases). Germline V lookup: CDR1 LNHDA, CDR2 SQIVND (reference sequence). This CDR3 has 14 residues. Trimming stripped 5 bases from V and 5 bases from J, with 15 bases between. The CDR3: CASSARVPGTEAFF. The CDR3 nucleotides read TGTGCCAGTAGTGCCAGGGTTCCTGGTACTGAAGCTTTCTTT.

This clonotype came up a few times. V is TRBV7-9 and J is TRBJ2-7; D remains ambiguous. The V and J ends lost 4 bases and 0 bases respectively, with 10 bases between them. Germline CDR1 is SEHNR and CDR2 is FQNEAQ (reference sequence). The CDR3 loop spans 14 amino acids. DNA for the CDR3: TGTGCCAGCAGCTCCCCGGTTGGCTCCTACGAGCAGTACTTC. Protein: CASSSPVGSYEQYF.

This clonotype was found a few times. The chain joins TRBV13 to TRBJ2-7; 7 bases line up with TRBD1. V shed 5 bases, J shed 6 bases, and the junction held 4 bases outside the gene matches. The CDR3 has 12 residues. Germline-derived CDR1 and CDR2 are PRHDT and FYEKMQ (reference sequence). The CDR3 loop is CASSPGTVEQYF. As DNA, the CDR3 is TGTGCCAGCAGCCCCGGGACAGTCGAGCAGTACTTC. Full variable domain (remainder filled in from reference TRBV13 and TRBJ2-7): AAGVIQSPRHLIKEKRETATLKCYPIPRHDTVYWYQQGPGQDPQFLISFYEKMQSDKGSIPDRFSAQQFSDYHSELNMSSLELGDSALYFCASSPGTVEQYFGPGTRLTVT.

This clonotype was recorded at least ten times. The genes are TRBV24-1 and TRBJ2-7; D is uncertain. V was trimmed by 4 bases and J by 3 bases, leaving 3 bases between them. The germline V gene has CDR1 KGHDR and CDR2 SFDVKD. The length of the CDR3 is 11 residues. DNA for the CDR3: TGTGCCACCAGTGACTACTACGAGCAGTACTTC. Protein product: CATSDYYEQYF.

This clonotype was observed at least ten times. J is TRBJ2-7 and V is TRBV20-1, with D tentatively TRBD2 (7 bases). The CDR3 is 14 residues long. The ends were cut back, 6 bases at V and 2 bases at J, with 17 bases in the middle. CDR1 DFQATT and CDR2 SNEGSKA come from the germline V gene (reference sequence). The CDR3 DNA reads TGCAGTGCACCCCGGGGGGCGGGAGCCTACGAGCAGTACTTC. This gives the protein CSAPRGAGAYEQYF.

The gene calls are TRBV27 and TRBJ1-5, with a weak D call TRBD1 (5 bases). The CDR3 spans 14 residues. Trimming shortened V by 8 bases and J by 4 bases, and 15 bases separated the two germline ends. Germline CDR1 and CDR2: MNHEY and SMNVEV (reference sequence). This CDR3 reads CASSRGQTNQPQHF. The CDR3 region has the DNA TGTGCCAGCTCACGCGGACAAACTAATCAGCCCCAGCATTTT.